This section outlines one T cell receptor (beta chain) sequence together with its context. The data derive from a study of T-cell memory formation after mild COVID-19. A single record per CDR3 protein comes from TCRdb applying MiXCR to the 5' RACE reads. The sample carries about 120,000 distinct CDR3 sequences, about 16% recorded once. The trim removed 7 bases at V and 3 bases at J, leaving 8 bases unmatched. The CDR3 has 14 amino acids. Germline assignment: CDR1 SQVTM and CDR2 ANQGSEA. The specimen was PBMCs or a T cell subset sorted from them (not recorded which). The source of this sequence is an adult woman who had mild COVID-19 (a few samples of this study predate the infection). Cell type and time point are not known. The chain has TRBV29-1 and TRBJ2-1; 8 positions agree with TRBD2. The DNA of the CDR3 is TGCAGCGCTCCCTTTAGCGGGGTCTACAATGAGCAGTTCTTC. Translated: CSAPFSGVYNEQFF.